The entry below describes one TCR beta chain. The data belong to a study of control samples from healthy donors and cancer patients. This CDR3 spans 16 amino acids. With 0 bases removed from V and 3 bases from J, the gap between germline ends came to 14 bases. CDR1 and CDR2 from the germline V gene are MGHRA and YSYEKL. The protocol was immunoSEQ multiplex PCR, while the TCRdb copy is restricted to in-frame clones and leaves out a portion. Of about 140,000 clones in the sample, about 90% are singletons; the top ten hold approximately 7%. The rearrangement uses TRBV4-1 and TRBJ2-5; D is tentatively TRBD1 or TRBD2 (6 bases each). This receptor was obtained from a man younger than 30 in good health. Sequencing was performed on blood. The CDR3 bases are TGCGCCAGCAGCCAAGAACAGGGAGGTACCAAAGAGACCCAGTACTTC. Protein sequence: CASSQEQGGTKETQYF.